Listed below are T cell receptor beta chains from one sample, sequenced in a study of T cells in Graves' hyperthyroidism and ophthalmopathy. TCRdb reprocessed the multiplex PCR reads with MiXCR, giving one entry per CDR3 protein. The sample records around 600,000 distinct CDR3 sequences, just under 45% being singletons. Sequencing was performed on peripheral blood or thyroid tissue (not recorded which). These receptors came from an adult man with Graves' disease, either hyperthyroidism or ophthalmopathy (not recorded which). The CDR3 runs from the conserved cysteine through the conserved F or W. D genes are given only for firm matches. Some rows have no size entry. The others give once, few or many, or a class for an expanded clone.

CDR3 DNA	CDR3 protein	V gene	J gene	clone size	D gene
TGTGCCAGCAGCCAAGATTTCAGCACTAGCGGGCAAGAGACCCAGTACTTC	CASSQDFSTSGQETQYF	TRBV9	TRBJ2-5	.	TRBD2
TGTGCCAGCAGGGACGGGACTAGCGGATCCTACGAGCAGTACTTC	CASRDGTSGSYEQYF	TRBV7-6	TRBJ2-7	.	TRBD2
TGTGCCAGCACTTCCCGGACGGGAGGGAGAGCCTACGAGCAGTACTTC	CASTSRTGGRAYEQYF	TRBV7-9	TRBJ2-7	few	TRBD2
TGTGCCAGCAGTGCTACCCCGGGACAAGAGACCCAGTACTTC	CASSATPGQETQYF	TRBV25-1	TRBJ2-5	once	.
TGTGCCAGCAGCGACCCCAACACAGATACGCAGTATTTT	CASSDPNTDTQYF	TRBV7-2	TRBJ2-3	once	.
TGTGCCAGCAGTTACGTGGGGGAGAGTCAGCCCCAGCATTTT	CASSYVGESQPQHF	TRBV2	TRBJ1-5	.	.
TGTGCCAGCAGCCGAGGGGCGGACAGGGATTATGGCTACACCTTC	CASSRGADRDYGYTF	TRBV7-9	TRBJ1-2	.	TRBD1
TGTGCCAGCAGCTTAGCCGGACAGGTCCTGCTGTACTTC	CASSLAGQVLLYF	TRBV7-9	TRBJ2-7	.	TRBD1
TGTGCCAGCAGCTTCCGGGACTACGGGTCCGAGCAGTACTTC	CASSFRDYGSEQYF	TRBV7-9	TRBJ2-7	.	TRBD2
TGTGCCAGCTCAAGCACAGAAAGCAATCAGCCCCAGCATTTT	CASSSTESNQPQHF	TRBV6-5	TRBJ1-5	.	.
TGTGCCACCAGTCCGAGGACGCCTCCCAGTCAGCCCCAGCATTTT	CATSPRTPPSQPQHF	TRBV15	TRBJ1-5	many	.
TGTGCCAGCACCCTAGCCTCGGACAGTAGAGGCTACACCTTC	CASTLASDSRGYTF	TRBV12-3/TRBV12-4	TRBJ1-2	many	.
TGCAGTGCTAGCGGGAGCGGGGGTTGGACGTACGAGCAGTACTTC	CSASGSGGWTYEQYF	TRBV20-1	TRBJ2-7	.	TRBD2
TGCGCCAGCAGCCAACCGGGACAGAGGAGCACTGAAGCTTTCTTT	CASSQPGQRSTEAFF	TRBV7-3	TRBJ1-1	.	TRBD1
TGTGCCAGCAGCTTAGAGACTGCAGTCAACGAGCAGTACTTC	CASSLETAVNEQYF	TRBV7-2	TRBJ2-7	few	.
TGTGCCAGCAGTTTAGTAGGTTCGGGTCAGCCCCAGCATTTT	CASSLVGSGQPQHF	TRBV12-3/TRBV12-4	TRBJ1-5	.	.
TGCAGTGCCCCCCCCGACGGAACTTATGGCTACACCTTC	CSAPPDGTYGYTF	TRBV20-1	TRBJ1-2	few	.
TGTGCCAGCAGGGTATGGGCAGGGGGCCCCTACGAGCAGTACTTC	CASRVWAGGPYEQYF	TRBV7-9	TRBJ2-7	.	TRBD1
TGTGCCAGCAGCTTCGCGGGGATGAACACTGAAGCTTTCTTT	CASSFAGMNTEAFF	TRBV11-3	TRBJ1-1	few	.
TGCAGCGCCTTGGCGGACAGGACAGAGACCCAGTACTTC	CSALADRTETQYF	TRBV29-1	TRBJ2-5	.	TRBD1
TGTGCCAGCAGTGCCCCTAACTATGGCTACACCTTC	CASSAPNYGYTF	TRBV2	TRBJ1-2	many	.
TGTGCCAGCAACGGAGGGGGGGGCCAAGACGAGCAGTACTTC	CASNGGGGQDEQYF	TRBV7-3	TRBJ2-7	.	.
TGCAGTGCTAGAGTAAGAGAGAACACTGAAGCTTTCTTT	CSARVRENTEAFF	TRBV20-1	TRBJ1-1	few	.
TGCGCCAGCAGCAGGGGGACAGGTACGAACTATGGCTACACCTTC	CASSRGTGTNYGYTF	TRBV5-1	TRBJ1-2	.	TRBD1
TGTGCCAGCAGTTTGAGGACTAGCGGGAGCAATGAGCAGTTCTTC	CASSLRTSGSNEQFF	TRBV2	TRBJ2-1	.	TRBD2
TGTGCCAGCAGTACAGGGACTGGAAACACCATATATTTT	CASSTGTGNTIYF	TRBV27	TRBJ1-3	many	.
TGTGCCAGCACCTTCGGGGGGAAGGACACTGAAGCTTTCTTT	CASTFGGKDTEAFF	TRBV12-3/TRBV12-4	TRBJ1-1	.	.
TGTGCCAGCAGCCCTTACCCAGGCCCCAATTACGAGCAGTACTTC	CASSPYPGPNYEQYF	TRBV9	TRBJ2-7	.	.
TGTGCCACCAGTGATTTTGGGGGAGGCGAGCAGTACTTC	CATSDFGGGEQYF	TRBV2	TRBJ2-7	.	.
TGTGCCACCAGCGGGAGTAGCAGCTACGAGCAGTACTTC	CATSGSSSYEQYF	TRBV15	TRBJ2-7	many	.
TGTGCCACCCTACAAGACAGGGGAGCCTACGAGCAGTACTTC	CATLQDRGAYEQYF	TRBV7-8	TRBJ2-7	.	TRBD1
TGTGCCAGCAGCTTCGACAGGGCTAATTCACCCCTCCACTTT	CASSFDRANSPLHF	TRBV7-2	TRBJ1-6	many	TRBD1
TGTGCCAGCTTCCAGGGGCGAGTTAATGAAAAACTGTTTTTT	CASFQGRVNEKLFF	TRBV2	TRBJ1-4	.	.
TGTGCCAGCAGCTTAGATTTAAACACTGAAGCTTCCTTT	CASSLDLNTEASF	TRBV7-2	TRBJ1-1	.	.
TGTGCCAGCAGCCCCGGGAGGGCCGGGGAGACCCAGTACTTC	CASSPGRAGETQYF	TRBV7-6	TRBJ2-5	many	TRBD2
TGTGCCAGCAGCTTACGGGTCGGGAATTCACCCCCCCACTTT	CASSLRVGNSPPHF	TRBV7-9	TRBJ1-6	.	.
TGTGCCACCAGCAGGACACAGGGCTTGAGGGTTAGCTATGGCTACACCTTC	CATSRTQGLRVSYGYTF	TRBV15	TRBJ1-2	many	.
TGTGCCAGCAGTGCACGACAGGGTCATGGCTACACCTTC	CASSARQGHGYTF	TRBV25-1	TRBJ1-2	few	TRBD1
TGTGCCAGCAGGGGCAGGCCCAATTCACCCCTCCACTTT	CASRGRPNSPLHF	TRBV2	TRBJ1-6	.	.
TGTGCCACCAGCTACCATGGCGGCGAGCAGTACTTC	CATSYHGGEQYF	TRBV15	TRBJ2-7	once	.
TGTGCCAGCACCTCACCGGGGTACTATGGCTACACCTTC	CASTSPGYYGYTF	TRBV6-5	TRBJ1-2	.	.